The T cell receptor beta chain described here comes from a study of blood T cell repertoires in COVID-19. Study-wide background: T cells, B-cell-depleted T cells, or PBMCs supplied cDNA or gDNA.

As processed by the authors: Reference gene primer amplification gave estimated nucleated cell counts. Produced via immunoSEQ multiplex PCR; TCRdb's table is partial and in-frame only. V, J and clone size are taken as reported in that table, and D and trimming were inferred from the DNA itself. The sample includes roughly 390,000 clones, about 90% of them seen just once. Trimming removed 0 bases at V and 2 bases at J, with 9 bases between. CDR1 ENHRY and CDR2 SYGVKD come from the germline V gene. The CDR3 extends over 15 amino acids. V and J are TRBV10-3 and TRBJ2-3; D gene uncertain. The source of this sequence is a woman aged 25-40 years with COVID-19, enrolled during active disease. The sequencing input was peripheral blood. The CDR3 here is CAISESRQSTDTQYF. Written as DNA, the CDR3 is TGTGCCATCAGTGAGTCTAGACAATCCACAGATACGCAGTATTTT.